This TCR beta chain was obtained from a study of CD8+ T cells in alopecia areata. Study-level background: For 6 to 18 months, tofacitinib was taken, and 6 months off drug followed. Whole-study findings and limits: Against the mouse data, patients shared TCRs less clearly, possibly for HLA reasons.

cDNA prepared by RNA extraction and subsequent reverse transcription served as the template for sequencing. Method: immunoSEQ multiplex PCR; TCRdb's copy keeps in-frame clones and lacks some. The profile shows about 97,000 clones, about 40% of them singletons. In alopecia areata patients, both lesional scalp punch biopsies and peripheral blood were collected. In its sample, this clone was seen a few times. Its antigen is not known. CDR3 size: 15 residues. Germline V gives CDR1 SGDLS, CDR2 YYNGEE. The V and J ends lost 2 bases and 3 bases respectively, with 15 bases between them. The clonotype comes from a human donor with alopecia areata. The chain carries TRBV9 and TRBJ2-7; TRBD1 or TRBD2 may be the D gene (6 bases each). Sequencing input: CD4+ T cells sorted from blood. The CDR3 region has the DNA TGTGCCAGCAGCGTTCAACCGGGGGCGGGCTACGAGCAGTACTTC. This translates into CASSVQPGAGYEQYF.